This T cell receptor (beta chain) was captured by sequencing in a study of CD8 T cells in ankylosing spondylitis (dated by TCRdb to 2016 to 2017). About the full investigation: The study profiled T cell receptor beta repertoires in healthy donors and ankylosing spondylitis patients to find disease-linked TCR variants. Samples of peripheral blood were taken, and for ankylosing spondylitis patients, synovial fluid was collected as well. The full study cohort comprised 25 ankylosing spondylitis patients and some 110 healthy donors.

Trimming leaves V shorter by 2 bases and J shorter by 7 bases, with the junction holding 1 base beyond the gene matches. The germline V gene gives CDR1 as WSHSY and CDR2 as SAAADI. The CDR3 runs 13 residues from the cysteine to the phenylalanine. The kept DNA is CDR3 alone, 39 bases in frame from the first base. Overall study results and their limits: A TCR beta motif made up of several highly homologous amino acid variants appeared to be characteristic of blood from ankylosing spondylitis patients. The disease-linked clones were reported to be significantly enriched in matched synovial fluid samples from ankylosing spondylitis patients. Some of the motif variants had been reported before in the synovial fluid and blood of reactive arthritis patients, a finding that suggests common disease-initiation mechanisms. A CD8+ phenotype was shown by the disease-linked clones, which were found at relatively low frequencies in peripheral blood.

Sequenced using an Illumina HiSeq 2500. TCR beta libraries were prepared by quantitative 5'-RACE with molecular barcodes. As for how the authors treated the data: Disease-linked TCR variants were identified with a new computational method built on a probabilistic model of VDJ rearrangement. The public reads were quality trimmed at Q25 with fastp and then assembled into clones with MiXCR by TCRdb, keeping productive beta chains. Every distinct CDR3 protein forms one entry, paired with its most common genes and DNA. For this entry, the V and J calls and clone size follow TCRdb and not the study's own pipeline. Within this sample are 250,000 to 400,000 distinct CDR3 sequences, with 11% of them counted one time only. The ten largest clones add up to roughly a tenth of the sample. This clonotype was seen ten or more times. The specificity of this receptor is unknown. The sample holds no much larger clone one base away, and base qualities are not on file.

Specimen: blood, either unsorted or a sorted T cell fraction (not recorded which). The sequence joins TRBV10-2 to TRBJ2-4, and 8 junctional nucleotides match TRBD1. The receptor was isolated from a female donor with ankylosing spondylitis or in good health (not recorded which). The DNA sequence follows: TGCGCCAGCAGTGAGCAGGGGGCGAACATTCAGTACTTC. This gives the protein CASSEQGANIQYF.